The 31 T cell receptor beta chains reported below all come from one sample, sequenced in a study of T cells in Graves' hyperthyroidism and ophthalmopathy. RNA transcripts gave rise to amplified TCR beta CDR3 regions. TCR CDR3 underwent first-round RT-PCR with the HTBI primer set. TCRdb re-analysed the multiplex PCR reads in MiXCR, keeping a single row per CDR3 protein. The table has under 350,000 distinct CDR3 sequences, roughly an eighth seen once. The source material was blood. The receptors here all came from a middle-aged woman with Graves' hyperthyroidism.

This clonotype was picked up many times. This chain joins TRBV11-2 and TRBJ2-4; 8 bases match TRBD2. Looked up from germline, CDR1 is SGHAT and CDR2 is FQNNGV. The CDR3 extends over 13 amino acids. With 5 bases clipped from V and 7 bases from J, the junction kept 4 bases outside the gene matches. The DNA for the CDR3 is TGTGCCAGCAGCGCCGCTAGCGGGAACATTCAGTACTTC. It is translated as CASSAASGNIQYF.

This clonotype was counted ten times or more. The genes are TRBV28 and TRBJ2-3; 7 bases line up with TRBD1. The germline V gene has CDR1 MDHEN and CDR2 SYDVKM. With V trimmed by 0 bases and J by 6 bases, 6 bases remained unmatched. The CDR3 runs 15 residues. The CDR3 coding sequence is TGTGCCAGCAGTTTATGGGGGACAGCAGGGGATACGCAGTATTTT. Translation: CASSLWGTAGDTQYF.

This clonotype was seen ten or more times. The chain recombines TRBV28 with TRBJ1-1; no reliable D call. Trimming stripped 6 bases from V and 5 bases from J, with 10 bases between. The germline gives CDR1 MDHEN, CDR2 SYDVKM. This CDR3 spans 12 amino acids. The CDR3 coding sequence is TGTGCCAGCAGCATGCCAGGAACTGAAGCTTTCTTT. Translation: CASSMPGTEAFF.

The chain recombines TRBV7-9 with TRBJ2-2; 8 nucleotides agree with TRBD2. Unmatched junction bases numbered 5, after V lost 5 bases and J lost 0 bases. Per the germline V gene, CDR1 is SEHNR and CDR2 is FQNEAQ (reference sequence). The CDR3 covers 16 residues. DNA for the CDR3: TGTGCCAGCAGCCAACGGGGGGGGGCGAACACCGGGGAGCTGTTTTTT. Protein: CASSQRGGANTGELFF.

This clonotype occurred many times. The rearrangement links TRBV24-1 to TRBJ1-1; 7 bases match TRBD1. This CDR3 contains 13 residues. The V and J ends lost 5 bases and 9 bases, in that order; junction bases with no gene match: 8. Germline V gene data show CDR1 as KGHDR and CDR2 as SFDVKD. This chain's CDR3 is CATSAQGERKAFF. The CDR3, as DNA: TGTGCCACCAGTGCCCAGGGGGAGAGGAAAGCTTTCTTT.

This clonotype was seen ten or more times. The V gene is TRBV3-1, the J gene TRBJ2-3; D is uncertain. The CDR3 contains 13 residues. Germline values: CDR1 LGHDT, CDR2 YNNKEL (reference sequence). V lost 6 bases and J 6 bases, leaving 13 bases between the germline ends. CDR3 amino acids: CASSPRAPDTQYF. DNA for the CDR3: TGTGCCAGCAGTCCTAGAGCTCCGGATACGCAGTATTTT.

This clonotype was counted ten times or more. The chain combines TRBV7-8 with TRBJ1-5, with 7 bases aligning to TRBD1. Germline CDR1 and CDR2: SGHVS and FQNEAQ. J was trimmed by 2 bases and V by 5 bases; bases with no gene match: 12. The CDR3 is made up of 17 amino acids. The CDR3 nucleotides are TGTGCCAGCAGCGGGCGACAACAGGGGCGAGGCAATCAGCCCCAGCATTTT. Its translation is CASSGRQQGRGNQPQHF.

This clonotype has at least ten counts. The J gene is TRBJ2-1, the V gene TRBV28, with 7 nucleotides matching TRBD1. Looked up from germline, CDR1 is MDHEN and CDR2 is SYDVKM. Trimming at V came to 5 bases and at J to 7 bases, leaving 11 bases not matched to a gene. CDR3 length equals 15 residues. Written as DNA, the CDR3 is TGTGCCAGCAGTCCGGGGACAGTCAAGGGGAATGAGCAGTTCTTC. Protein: CASSPGTVKGNEQFF.

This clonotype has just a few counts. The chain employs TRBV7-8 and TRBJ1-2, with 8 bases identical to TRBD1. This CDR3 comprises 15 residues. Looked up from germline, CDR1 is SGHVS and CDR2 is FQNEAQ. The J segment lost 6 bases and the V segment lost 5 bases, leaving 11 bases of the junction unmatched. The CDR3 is CASSPTRTGRNGYTF. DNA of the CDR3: TGTGCCAGCAGCCCGACACGGACAGGGCGGAATGGCTACACCTTC.

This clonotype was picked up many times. This CDR3 reads CASSGTGGTDTQYF. CDR3 nucleotide sequence: TGTGCCAGCAGTGGGACAGGAGGCACAGATACGCAGTATTTT. The rearrangement joins TRBV28 to TRBJ2-3; 8 bases map to TRBD1. Losses at the gene ends were 5 bases for V and 1 base for J; bases not matched to a gene: 2. Per germline, CDR1 MDHEN and CDR2 SYDVKM. The CDR3 spans 14 residues.

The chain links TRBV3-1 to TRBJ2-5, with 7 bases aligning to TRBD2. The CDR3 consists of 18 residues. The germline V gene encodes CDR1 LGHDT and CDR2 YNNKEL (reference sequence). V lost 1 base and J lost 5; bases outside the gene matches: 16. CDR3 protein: CASSQVLSGEGPVETQYF. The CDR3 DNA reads TGTGCCAGCAGCCAAGTTTTGTCGGGGGAGGGCCCGGTCGAGACCCAGTACTTC.

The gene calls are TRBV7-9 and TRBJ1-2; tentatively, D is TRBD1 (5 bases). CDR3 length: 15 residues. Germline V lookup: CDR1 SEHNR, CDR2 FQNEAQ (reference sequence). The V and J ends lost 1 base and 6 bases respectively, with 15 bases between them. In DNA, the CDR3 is TGTGCCAGCAGCTTAGGCTTGGGGCGAAGTGATGGCTACACCTTC. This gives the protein CASSLGLGRSDGYTF.

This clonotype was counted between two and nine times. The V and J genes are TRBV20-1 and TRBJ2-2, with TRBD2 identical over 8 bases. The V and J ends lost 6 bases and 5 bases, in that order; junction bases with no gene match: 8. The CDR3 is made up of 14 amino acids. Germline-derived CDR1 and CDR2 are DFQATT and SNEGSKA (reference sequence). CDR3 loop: CSAEAGVRTGELFF. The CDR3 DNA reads TGCAGTGCGGAAGCGGGAGTAAGGACCGGGGAGCTGTTTTTT.

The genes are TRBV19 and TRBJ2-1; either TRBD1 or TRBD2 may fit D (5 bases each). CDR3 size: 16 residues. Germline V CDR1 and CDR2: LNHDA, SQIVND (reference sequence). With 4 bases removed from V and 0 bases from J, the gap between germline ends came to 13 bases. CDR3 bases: TGTGCCAGTAGTAAACTGGGGGAGAGCTCCTACAATGAGCAGTTCTTC. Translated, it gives CASSKLGESSYNEQFF.

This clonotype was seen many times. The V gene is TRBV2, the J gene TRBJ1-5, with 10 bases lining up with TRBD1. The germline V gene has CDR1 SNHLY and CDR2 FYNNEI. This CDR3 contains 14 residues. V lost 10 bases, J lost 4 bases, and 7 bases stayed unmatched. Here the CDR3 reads CATGQGQGNQPQHF. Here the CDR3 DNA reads TGTGCCACCGGACAGGGACAGGGGAATCAGCCCCAGCATTTT.

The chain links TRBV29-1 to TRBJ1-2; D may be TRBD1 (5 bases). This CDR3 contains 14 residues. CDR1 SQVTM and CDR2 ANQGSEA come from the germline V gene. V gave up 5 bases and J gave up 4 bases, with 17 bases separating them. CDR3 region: CSVMFDSLLYGYTF. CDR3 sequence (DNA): TGCAGCGTTATGTTTGACAGCCTCCTCTATGGCTACACCTTC.

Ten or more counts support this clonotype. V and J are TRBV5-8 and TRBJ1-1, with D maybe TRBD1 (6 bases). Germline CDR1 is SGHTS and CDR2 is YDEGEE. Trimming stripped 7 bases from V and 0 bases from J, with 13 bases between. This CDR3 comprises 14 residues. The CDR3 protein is CASFQGFMNTEAFF. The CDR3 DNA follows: TGTGCCAGCTTCCAGGGGTTCATGAACACTGAAGCTTTCTTT.

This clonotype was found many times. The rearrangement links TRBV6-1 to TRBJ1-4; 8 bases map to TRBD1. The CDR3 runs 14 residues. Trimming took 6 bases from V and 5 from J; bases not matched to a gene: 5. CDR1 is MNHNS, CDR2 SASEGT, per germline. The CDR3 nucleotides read TGTGCCAGCAGATTAACAGGGGGGAATGAAAAACTGTTTTTT. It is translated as CASRLTGGNEKLFF.

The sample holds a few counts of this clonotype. CDR3 in amino acids: CASQAENQETQYF. In DNA form, the CDR3 reads TGTGCCAGCCAAGCGGAGAACCAAGAGACCCAGTACTTC. The rearrangement links TRBV27 to TRBJ2-5; D is perhaps TRBD2 (5 bases). This CDR3 region has 13 residues. Germline V gene data show CDR1 as MNHEY and CDR2 as SMNVEV (reference sequence). Trimming left V 8 bases short and J 0 bases short, with 10 bases between.

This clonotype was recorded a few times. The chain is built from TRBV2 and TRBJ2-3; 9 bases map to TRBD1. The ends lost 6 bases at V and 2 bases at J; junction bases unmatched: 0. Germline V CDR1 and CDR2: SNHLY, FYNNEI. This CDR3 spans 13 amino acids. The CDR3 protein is CASRQGATDTQYF. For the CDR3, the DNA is TGTGCCAGCAGACAGGGGGCCACAGATACGCAGTATTTT.

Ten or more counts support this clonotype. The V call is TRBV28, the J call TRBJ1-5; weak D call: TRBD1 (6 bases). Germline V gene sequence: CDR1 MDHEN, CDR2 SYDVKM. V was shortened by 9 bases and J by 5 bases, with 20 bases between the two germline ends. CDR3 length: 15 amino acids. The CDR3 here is CASGQPQYRDQPQHF. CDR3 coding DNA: TGTGCCAGTGGACAGCCCCAATATAGGGATCAGCCCCAGCATTTT.

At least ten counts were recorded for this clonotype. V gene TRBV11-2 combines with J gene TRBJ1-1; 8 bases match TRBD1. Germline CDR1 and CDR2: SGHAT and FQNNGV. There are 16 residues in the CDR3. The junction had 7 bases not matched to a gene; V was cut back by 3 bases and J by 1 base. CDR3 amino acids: CASSFSAGQANTEAFF. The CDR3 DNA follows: TGTGCCAGCAGCTTTTCGGCGGGACAGGCGAACACTGAAGCTTTCTTT.

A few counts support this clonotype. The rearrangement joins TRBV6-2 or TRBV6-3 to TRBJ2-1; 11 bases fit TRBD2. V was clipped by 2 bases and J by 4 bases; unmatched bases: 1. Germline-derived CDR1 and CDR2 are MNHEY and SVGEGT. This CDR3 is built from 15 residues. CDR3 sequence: CASSYTSGGYNEQFF. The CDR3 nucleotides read TGTGCCAGCAGTTACACTAGCGGGGGTTACAATGAGCAGTTCTTC.

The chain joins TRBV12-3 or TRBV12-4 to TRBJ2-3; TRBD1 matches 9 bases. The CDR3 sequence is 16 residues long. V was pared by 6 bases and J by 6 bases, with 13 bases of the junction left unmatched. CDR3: CASSRGQGISSDTQYF. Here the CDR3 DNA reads TGTGCCAGCAGCCGAGGACAGGGGATTTCTTCGGATACGCAGTATTTT.

CDR3 in amino acids: CAAGVGAGLSNTGELFF. DNA of the CDR3: TGTGCCGCTGGAGTAGGAGCGGGTCTTTCTAATACCGGGGAGCTGTTTTTT. This chain uses TRBV11-3 with TRBJ2-2; weak D call: TRBD2 (6 bases). V was shortened by 11 bases and J by 5 bases, with 27 bases between the two germline ends. Germline V gene lookup returns CDR1 SGHNT and CDR2 YENEEA. The CDR3 sequence is 17 residues long.

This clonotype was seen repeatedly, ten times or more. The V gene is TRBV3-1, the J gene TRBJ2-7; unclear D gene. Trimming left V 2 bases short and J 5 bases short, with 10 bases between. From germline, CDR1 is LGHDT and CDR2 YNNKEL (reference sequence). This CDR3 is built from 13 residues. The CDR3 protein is CASSQSKGDEQYF. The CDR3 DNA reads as TGTGCCAGCAGCCAAAGTAAGGGTGACGAGCAGTACTTC.

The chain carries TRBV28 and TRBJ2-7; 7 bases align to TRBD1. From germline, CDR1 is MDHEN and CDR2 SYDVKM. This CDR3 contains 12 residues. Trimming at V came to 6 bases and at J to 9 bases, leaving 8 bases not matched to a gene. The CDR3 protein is CASRLGTDVQYF. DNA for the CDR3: TGTGCCAGCAGACTCGGGACAGATGTGCAGTACTTC.

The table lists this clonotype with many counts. The CDR3 DNA reads as TGTGCCAGCAGTTACGTAGGGGAAGAGACCCAGTACTTC. The encoded protein is CASSYVGEETQYF. The chain links TRBV6-2 or TRBV6-3 to TRBJ2-5; D is possibly TRBD1 (5 bases). The CDR3 has 13 residues. V lost 2 bases and J 3 bases, leaving 7 bases between the germline ends. Germline V CDR1 and CDR2: MNHEY, SVGEGT.

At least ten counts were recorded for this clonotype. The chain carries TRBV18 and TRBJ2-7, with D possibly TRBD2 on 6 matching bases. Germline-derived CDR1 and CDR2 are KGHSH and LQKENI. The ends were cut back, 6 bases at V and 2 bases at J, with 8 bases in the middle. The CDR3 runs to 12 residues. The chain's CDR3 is CASSGGTYEQYF. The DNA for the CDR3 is TGTGCCAGCTCGGGAGGCACCTACGAGCAGTACTTC.

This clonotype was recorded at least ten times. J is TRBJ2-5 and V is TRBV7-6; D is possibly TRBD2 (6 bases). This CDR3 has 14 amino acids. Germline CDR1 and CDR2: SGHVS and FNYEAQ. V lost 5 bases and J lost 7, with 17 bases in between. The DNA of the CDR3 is TGTGCCAGCAGCCCTACTCAGGGAGGCCCGACCCAGTACTTC. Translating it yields CASSPTQGGPTQYF.

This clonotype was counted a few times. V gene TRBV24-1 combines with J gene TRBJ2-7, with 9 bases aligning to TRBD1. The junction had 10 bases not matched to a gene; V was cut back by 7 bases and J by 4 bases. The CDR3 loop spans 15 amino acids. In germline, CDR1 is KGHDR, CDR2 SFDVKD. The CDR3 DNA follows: TGTGCCACCAGCGCATCGGACAGGGGAGGGTACGAGCAGTACTTC. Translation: CATSASDRGGYEQYF.